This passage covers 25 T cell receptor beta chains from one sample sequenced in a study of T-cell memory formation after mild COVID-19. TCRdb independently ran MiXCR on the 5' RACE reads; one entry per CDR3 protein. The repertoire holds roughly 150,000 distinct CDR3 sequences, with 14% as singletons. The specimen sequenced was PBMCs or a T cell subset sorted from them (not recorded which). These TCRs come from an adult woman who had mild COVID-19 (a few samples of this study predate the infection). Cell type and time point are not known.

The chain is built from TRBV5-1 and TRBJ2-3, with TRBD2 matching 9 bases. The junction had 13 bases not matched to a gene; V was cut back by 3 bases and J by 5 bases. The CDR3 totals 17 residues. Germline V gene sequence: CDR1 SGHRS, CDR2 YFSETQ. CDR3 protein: CASSSAGGGWRGDTQYF. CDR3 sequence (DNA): TGCGCCAGCAGCTCAGCGGGAGGTGGTTGGCGGGGAGATACGCAGTATTTT. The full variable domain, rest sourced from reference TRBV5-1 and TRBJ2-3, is KAGVTQTPRYLIKTRGQQVTLSCSPISGHRSVSWYQQTPGQGLQFLFEYFSETQRNKGNFPGRFSGRQFSNSRSEMNVSTLELGDSALYLCASSSAGGGWRGDTQYFGPGTRLTVL.

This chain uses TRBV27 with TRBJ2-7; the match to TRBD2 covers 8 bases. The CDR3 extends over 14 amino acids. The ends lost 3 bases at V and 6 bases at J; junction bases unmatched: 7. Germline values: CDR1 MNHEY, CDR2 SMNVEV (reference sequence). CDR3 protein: CASSLGAGVAEQYF. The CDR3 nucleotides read TGTGCCAGCAGTTTGGGAGCGGGAGTAGCCGAGCAGTACTTC.

The CDR3 loop is CASSYHTVGHYNEQFF. As DNA, the CDR3 is TGTGCCAGCAGTTACCATACAGTGGGCCACTACAATGAGCAGTTCTTC. The chain uses TRBV7-2 and TRBJ2-1; D ambiguous. CDR1 and CDR2 (germline): SGHTA, FQGNSA. The germline V and J ends were trimmed by 6 bases and 3 bases, with 18 bases remaining between them. The length of the CDR3 is 16 residues. The full variable domain, rest sourced from reference TRBV7-2 and TRBJ2-1, is GAGVSQSPSNKVTEKGKDVELRCDPISGHTALYWYRQSLGQGLEFLIYFQGNSAPDKSGLPSDRFSAERTGGSVSTLTIQRTQQEDSAVYLCASSYHTVGHYNEQFFGPGTRLTVL.

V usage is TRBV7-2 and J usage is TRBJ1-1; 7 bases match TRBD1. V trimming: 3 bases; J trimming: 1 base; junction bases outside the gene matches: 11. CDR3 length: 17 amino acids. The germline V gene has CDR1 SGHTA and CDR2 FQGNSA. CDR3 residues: CASSFNLMGQRNTEAFF. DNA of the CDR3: TGTGCCAGCAGCTTTAACCTCATGGGACAGCGGAACACTGAAGCTTTCTTT.

CDR3 region: CASSPQVGVSTDTQYF. Here the CDR3 DNA reads TGCGCCAGCAGCCCCCAGGTGGGGGTTTCGACAGATACGCAGTATTTT. This chain connects TRBV5-1 to TRBJ2-3; D is possibly TRBD1 or TRBD2 (5 bases each). V lost 4 bases to trimming and J lost 3 bases, with 18 bases between them. Germline CDR1 and CDR2: SGHRS and YFSETQ. The CDR3 runs to 16 residues.

CDR3 DNA sequence: TGTGCCAGCAGTTCCCATTCCACGGGATTCTATGGCTACACCTTC. It yields the protein CASSSHSTGFYGYTF. The chain employs TRBV6-5 and TRBJ1-2; D remains unclear. CDR1 MNHEY and CDR2 SVGAGI come from the germline V gene. Trimming cost V 4 bases and J 4 bases, with 16 bases left between them. The CDR3 extends over 15 amino acids.

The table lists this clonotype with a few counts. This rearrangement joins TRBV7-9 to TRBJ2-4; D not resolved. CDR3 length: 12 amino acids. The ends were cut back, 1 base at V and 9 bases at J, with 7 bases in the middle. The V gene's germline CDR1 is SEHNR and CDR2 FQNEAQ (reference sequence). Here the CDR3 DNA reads TGTGCCAGCAGCTTAGATTTGGGCATTCAGTACTTC. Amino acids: CASSLDLGIQYF.

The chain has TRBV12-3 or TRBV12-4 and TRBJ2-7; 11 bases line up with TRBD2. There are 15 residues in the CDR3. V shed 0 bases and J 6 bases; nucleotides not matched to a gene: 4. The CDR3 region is CASSLALTSGAEQYF. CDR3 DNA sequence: TGTGCCAGCAGTTTAGCGTTGACTAGCGGGGCCGAGCAGTACTTC.

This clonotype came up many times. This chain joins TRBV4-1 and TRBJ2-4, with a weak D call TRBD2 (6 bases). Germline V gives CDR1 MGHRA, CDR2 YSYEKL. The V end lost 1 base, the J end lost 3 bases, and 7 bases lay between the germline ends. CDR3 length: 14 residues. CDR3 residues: CASSQVGGKNIQYF. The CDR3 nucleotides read TGCGCCAGCAGCCAAGTGGGAGGCAAAAACATTCAGTACTTC.

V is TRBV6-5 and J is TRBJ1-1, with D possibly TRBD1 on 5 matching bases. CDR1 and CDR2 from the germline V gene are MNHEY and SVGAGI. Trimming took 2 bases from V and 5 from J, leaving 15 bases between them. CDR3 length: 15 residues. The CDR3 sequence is CASSYVVGGRTEAFF. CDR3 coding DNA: TGTGCCAGCAGTTACGTGGTCGGGGGTCGTACTGAAGCTTTCTTT.

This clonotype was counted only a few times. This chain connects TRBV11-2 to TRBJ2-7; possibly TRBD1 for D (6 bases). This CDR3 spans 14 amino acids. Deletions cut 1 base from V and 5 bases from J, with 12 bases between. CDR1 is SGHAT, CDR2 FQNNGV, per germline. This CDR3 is CASSLGGYRDEQYF. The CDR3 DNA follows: TGTGCCAGCAGCTTAGGGGGGTACAGGGACGAGCAGTACTTC.

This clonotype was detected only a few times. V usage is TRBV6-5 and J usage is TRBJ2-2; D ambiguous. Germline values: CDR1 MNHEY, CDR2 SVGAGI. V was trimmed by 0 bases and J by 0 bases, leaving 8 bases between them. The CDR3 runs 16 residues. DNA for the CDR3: TGTGCCAGCAGTTACTCTCGGCGGACGAACACCGGGGAGCTGTTTTTT. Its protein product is CASSYSRRTNTGELFF.

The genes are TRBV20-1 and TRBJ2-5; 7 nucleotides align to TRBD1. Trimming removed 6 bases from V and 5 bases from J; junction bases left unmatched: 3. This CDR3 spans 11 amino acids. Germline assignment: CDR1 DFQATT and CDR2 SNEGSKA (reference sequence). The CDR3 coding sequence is TGCAGTGCCGCACAGGGGGAGACCCAGTACTTC. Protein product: CSAAQGETQYF.

The CDR3 DNA sequence: TGCAGCGTTGAAGATGTCGCAGGGATAGCGGCGGATACGCAGTATTTT. It translates to CSVEDVAGIAADTQYF. V usage is TRBV29-1 and J usage is TRBJ2-3, with D perhaps matching TRBD2 (6 bases). Trimming left V 0 bases short and J 6 bases short, with 19 bases between. The CDR3 spans 16 residues. Germline CDR1 and CDR2: SQVTM and ANQGSEA.

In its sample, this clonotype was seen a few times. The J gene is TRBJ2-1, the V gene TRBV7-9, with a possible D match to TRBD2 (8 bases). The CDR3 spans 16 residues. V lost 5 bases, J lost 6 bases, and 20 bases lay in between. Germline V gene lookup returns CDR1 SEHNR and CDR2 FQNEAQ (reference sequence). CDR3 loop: CASSPPTGRGVNEQFF. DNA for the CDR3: TGTGCCAGCAGCCCTCCGACAGGGCGGGGGGTCAATGAGCAGTTCTTC.

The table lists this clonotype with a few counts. CDR3 loop: CSVGLRSSYEQYF. Written as DNA, the CDR3 is TGCAGCGTTGGCTTGCGTAGCTCCTACGAGCAGTACTTC. The rearrangement uses TRBV29-1 and TRBJ2-7; D is unclear. Germline V CDR1 and CDR2: SQVTM, ANQGSEA. CDR3 length: 13 residues. The ends were cut back, 4 bases at V and 0 bases at J, with 10 bases in the middle.

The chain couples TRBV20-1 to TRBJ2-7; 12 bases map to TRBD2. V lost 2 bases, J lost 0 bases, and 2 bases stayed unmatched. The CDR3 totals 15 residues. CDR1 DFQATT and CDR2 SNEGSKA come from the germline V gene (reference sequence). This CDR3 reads CSARLAGGSSYEQYF. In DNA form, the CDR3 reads TGCAGTGCTAGACTAGCGGGGGGGAGCTCCTACGAGCAGTACTTC.

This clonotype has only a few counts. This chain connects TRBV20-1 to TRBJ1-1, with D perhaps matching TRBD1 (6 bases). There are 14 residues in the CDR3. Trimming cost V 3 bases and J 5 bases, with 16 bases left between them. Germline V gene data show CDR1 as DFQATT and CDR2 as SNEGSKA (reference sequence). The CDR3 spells CSASRGGPTTEAFF. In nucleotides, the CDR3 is TGCAGTGCTAGTAGGGGGGGACCGACTACTGAAGCTTTCTTT.

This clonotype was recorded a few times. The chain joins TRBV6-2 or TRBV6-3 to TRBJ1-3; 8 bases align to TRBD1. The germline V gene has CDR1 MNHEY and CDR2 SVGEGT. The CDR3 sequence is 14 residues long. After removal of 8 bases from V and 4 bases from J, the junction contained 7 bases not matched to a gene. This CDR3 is CASGRTGLGNTIYF. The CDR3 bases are TGTGCCAGCGGCCGGACAGGGCTCGGAAACACCATATATTTT.

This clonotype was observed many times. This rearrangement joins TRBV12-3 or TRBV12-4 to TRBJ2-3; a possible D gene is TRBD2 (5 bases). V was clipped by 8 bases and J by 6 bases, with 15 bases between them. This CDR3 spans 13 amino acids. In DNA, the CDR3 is TGTGCCAGCTCAGCGGAACGAGGGGATACGCAGTATTTT. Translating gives CASSAERGDTQYF.

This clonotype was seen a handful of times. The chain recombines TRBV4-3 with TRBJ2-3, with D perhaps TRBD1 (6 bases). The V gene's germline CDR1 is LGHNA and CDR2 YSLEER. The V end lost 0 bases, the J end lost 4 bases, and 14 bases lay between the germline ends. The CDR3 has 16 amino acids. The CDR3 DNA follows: TGCGCCAGCAGCCAAGATCTAACAGGGCGGGCAGATACGCAGTATTTT. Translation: CASSQDLTGRADTQYF.

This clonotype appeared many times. The CDR3 DNA reads TGCGCCAGCACTAGCCCGGGACTCCGTTACAACAATGAGCAGTTCTTC. This sequence encodes CASTSPGLRYNNEQFF. V usage is TRBV5-1 and J usage is TRBJ2-1, with a weak D call TRBD2 (6 bases). There are 16 residues in the CDR3. The V end lost 6 bases, the J end lost 5 bases, and 21 bases lay between the germline ends. Looked up from germline, CDR1 is SGHRS and CDR2 is YFSETQ. Full variable domain (remainder filled in from reference TRBV5-1 and TRBJ2-1): KAGVTQTPRYLIKTRGQQVTLSCSPISGHRSVSWYQQTPGQGLQFLFEYFSETQRNKGNFPGRFSGRQFSNSRSEMNVSTLELGDSALYLCASTSPGLRYNNEQFFGPGTRLTVL.

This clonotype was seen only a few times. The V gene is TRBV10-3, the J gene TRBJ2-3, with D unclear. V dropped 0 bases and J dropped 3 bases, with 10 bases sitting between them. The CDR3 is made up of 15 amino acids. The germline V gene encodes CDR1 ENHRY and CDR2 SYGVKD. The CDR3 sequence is CAISESGKATDTQYF. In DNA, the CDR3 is TGTGCCATCAGTGAGTCTGGTAAAGCGACAGATACGCAGTATTTT.

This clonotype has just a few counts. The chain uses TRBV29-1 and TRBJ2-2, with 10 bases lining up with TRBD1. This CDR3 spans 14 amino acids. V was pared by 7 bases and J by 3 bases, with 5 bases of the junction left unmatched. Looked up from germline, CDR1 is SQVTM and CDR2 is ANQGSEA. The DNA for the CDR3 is TGCAGCGCGGACGGGACAGGGGACACCGGGGAGCTGTTTTTT. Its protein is CSADGTGDTGELFF.

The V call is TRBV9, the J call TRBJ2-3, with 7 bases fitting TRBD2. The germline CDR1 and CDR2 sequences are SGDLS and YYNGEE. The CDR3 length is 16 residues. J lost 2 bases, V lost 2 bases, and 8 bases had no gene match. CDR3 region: CASSVSNGGFTDTQYF. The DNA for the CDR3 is TGTGCCAGCAGCGTCTCGAACGGGGGGTTCACAGATACGCAGTATTTT.